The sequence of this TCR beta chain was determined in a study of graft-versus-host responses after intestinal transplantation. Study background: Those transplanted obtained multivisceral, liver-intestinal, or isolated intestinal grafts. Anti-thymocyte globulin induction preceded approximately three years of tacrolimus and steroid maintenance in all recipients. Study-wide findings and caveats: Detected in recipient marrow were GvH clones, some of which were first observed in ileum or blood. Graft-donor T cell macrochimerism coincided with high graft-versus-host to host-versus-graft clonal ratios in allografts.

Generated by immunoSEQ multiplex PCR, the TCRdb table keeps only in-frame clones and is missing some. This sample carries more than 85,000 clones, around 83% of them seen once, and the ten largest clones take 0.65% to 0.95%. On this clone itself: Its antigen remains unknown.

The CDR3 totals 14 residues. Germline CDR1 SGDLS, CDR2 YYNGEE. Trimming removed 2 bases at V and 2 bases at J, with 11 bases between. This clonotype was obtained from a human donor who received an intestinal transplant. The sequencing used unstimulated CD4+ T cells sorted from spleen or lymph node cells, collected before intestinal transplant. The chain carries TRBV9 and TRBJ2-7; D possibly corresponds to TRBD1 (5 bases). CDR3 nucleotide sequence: TGTGCCAGCAGCGTGACGACAGAGACCTACGAGCAGTACTTC. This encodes CASSVTTETYEQYF.